This entry describes one T cell receptor (beta chain). This clone was seen more than once but under ten times. Its antigen remains undetermined. Base qualities are not provided; no much larger clone lies one nucleotide away. Library preparation used the immunoSEQ multiplex PCR assay. Qiagen DNeasy or QIAamp micro DNA kits were used to isolate DNA, and the Adaptive Biotechnology human TCRB sequencing kit was used to sequence TCRB. An Illumina MiSeq was used to sequence the TCRB libraries. The paper's processing steps were these. TCRB sequence data were analyzed with the kit provider's software, and tumor enrichment of clonotype templates was tested with Fisher's exact test. Sourced from immuneACCESS, this table was stored by TCRdb with only in-frame sequences that have V and J called. A share of the clones is absent; for the studies checked, an unresolved V gene accounts for under half, and the remainder has no known explanation. That table furnishes V, J and clone size, whereas the DNA furnished D and trimming. This sample lists about 4,800 clones; around 70% were detected once. The leading ten clones occupy 15% to 20% of the sample.

The data are from a study of CD4 T cells in lung cancer (dated by TCRdb to between 2019 and 2020). About the full investigation: To find responses to candidate mutation-encoded neoepitopes, the study screened blood T cells from NSCLC patients and isolated neoantigen-specific CD4+ T-cell clones and TCRs. Several patients undergoing curative-intent resections for stage I-III non-small cell lung cancer provided the tumor and non-adjacent lung tissue. The patients who underwent resection had lung adenocarcinoma or squamous cell carcinoma, were aged 60 to 69 when blood was donated, and were mostly former smokers. Before blood donation, patients had received treatments including platinum chemotherapy, and some received nivolumab or pembrolizumab. The frequency of neoantigen-specific clonotypes in tumor resections, non-adjacent lung and cultured T-cell products was followed using TCRB deep sequencing.

What the study reported, not specific to this receptor: Some blood-derived responses might be explained by in vitro priming of naive T cells or cross-reactivity rather than by memory responses to the cancer.

Taken from cysteine to phenylalanine, the CDR3 has 13 residues. The only DNA kept is the CDR3, 39 bases in frame from the first base. Taken from the germline V gene, the CDR1 and CDR2 loops are SGHRS and YFSETQ. Relative to germline, V is missing 1 base and J is missing 5 bases, with 2 bases of the junction outside any gene match. This receptor chain uses TRBV5-1 and TRBJ1-1, with 7 middle bases fitting TRBD1. Sequencing used lung tumor tissue. The clonotype originates from a man aged 55 to 70 with non-small cell lung cancer. The CDR3: CASSLTRGTEAFF. At the DNA level, the sequence is TGCGCCAGCAGCTTGACCAGGGGGACTGAAGCTTTCTTT.